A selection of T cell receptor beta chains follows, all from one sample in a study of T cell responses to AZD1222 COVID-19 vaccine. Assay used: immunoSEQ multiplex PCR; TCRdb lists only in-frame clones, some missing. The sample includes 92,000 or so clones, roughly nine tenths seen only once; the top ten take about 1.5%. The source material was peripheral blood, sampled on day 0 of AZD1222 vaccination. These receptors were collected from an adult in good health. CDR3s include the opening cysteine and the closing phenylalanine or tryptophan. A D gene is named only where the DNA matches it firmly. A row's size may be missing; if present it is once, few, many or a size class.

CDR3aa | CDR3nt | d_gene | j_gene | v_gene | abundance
CASSSAGSALQAFF | TGTGCCAGCAGCTCGGCGGGCAGCGCCCTTCAAGCTTTCTTT | NA | TRBJ1-1 | TRBV7-9 | NA
CASSPSGDSNQPQHF | TGTGCCAGCTCACCTTCGGGCGATAGCAATCAGCCCCAGCATTTT | NA | TRBJ1-5 | TRBV18 | NA
CASSLRTGLRRTDTQYF | TGTGCCAGTAGTCTGAGAACAGGGTTGAGGCGCACAGATACGCAGTATTTT | NA | TRBJ2-3 | TRBV19 | NA
CASSASRGWDQPQHF | TGTGCCAGCAGTGCATCCCGGGGTTGGGATCAGCCCCAGCATTTT | NA | TRBJ1-5 | TRBV6-4 | NA
CASSPGTGPYPQHF | TGCGCCAGCAGCCCAGGGACAGGGCCTTATCCCCAGCATTTT | TRBD1 | TRBJ1-5 | TRBV5-1 | NA
CASSSVRREKLFF | TGTGCCAGCAGTTCGGTTCGGCGGGAAAAACTGTTTTTT | NA | TRBJ1-4 | TRBV12-3/TRBV12-4 | NA
CASSEQLNNSPLHF | TGTGCCAGCAGTGAACAGCTTAATAATTCACCCCTCCACTTT | NA | TRBJ1-6 | TRBV2 | NA
CAINREASNTGELFF | TGTGCCATCAATCGCGAAGCGTCGAACACCGGGGAGCTGTTTTTT | NA | TRBJ2-2 | TRBV10-3 | NA
CASSLAQGRGIETQYF | TGTGCCAGCAGCTTGGCCCAGGGCAGGGGAATAGAGACCCAGTACTTC | NA | TRBJ2-5 | TRBV5-6 | NA
CASSLGTGTTYEQYF | TGTGCTAGCAGCTTGGGGACAGGGACAACCTACGAGCAGTACTTC | TRBD1 | TRBJ2-7 | TRBV7-7 | NA
CASSYSDSIYGYTF | TGTGCCAGCAGTTACAGCGACTCTATCTATGGCTACACCTTC | NA | TRBJ1-2 | TRBV6-6 | NA
CASSGQGWRPQHF | TGTGCCAGCAGTGGACAGGGGTGGCGGCCCCAGCATTTT | TRBD1 | TRBJ1-5 | TRBV28 | NA
CASSRDRRHTEAFF | TGTGCCAGTAGCCGGGACAGGCGACACACTGAAGCTTTCTTT | TRBD1 | TRBJ1-1 | TRBV19 | once
CASSIGPGQRRLGSNQPQHF | TGTGCCAGTAGTATAGGCCCTGGACAGAGGCGTTTGGGGAGCAATCAGCCCCAGCATTTT | NA | TRBJ1-5 | TRBV19 | NA
CASSKRRQGCYGYTF | TGTGCCAGCAGCAAAAGGCGGCAGGGATGCTATGGCTACACCTTC | NA | TRBJ1-2 | TRBV21-1 | NA
CAISDGTSGGTDTQYF | TGTGCCATCAGCGATGGGACTAGCGGGGGCACAGATACGCAGTATTTT | TRBD2 | TRBJ2-3 | TRBV10-3 | NA
CAWSVRRTGELFF | TGTGCCTGGAGTGTAAGGCGAACCGGGGAGCTGTTTTTT | NA | TRBJ2-2 | TRBV30 | once
CATSGSNQPQHF | TGTGCCACCTCAGGGAGCAATCAGCCCCAGCATTTT | NA | TRBJ1-5 | TRBV24-1 | NA
CASSENGGAGANVLTF | TGTGCCAGCAGTGAGAACGGGGGCGCTGGGGCCAACGTCCTGACTTTC | NA | TRBJ2-6 | TRBV2 | NA
CASSLALKVGGRTDTQYF | TGTGCCAGCAGCTTAGCGCTTAAGGTGGGGGGGCGGACAGATACGCAGTATTTT | NA | TRBJ2-3 | TRBV7-6 | NA
CASSPPGNSYNSPLHF | TGTGCCAGCTCACCACCGGGTAACTCCTATAATTCACCCCTCCACTTT | NA | TRBJ1-6 | TRBV18 | few
CASSLVGRSYGYTF | TGTGCCAGCAGCTTAGTAGGCAGGAGCTATGGCTACACCTTC | NA | TRBJ1-2 | TRBV7-2 | once
CASSWGQGQSSYNEQFF | TGTGCCAGCAGCTGGGGACAGGGGCAGAGCTCCTACAATGAGCAGTTCTTC | TRBD1 | TRBJ2-1 | TRBV7-3 | NA
CASSVQTGGNTDTQYF | TGTGCCAGCAGCGTACAGACAGGGGGCAACACAGATACGCAGTATTTT | TRBD1 | TRBJ2-3 | TRBV7-9 | NA
CASSLQGTVPHQPQHF | TGTGCCAGCAGTCTCCAGGGGACAGTGCCTCATCAGCCCCAGCATTTT | TRBD1 | TRBJ1-5 | TRBV6-6 | NA
CASSDYRLGGSNTEAFF | TGTGCCAGCAGTGACTACCGCCTCGGGGGAAGCAACACTGAAGCTTTCTTT | NA | TRBJ1-1 | TRBV2 | NA
CASSIRDSNQPQHF | TGTGCCAGTAGCATCCGGGACAGCAATCAGCCCCAGCATTTT | NA | TRBJ1-5 | TRBV19 | NA
CASSSPHMNTEAFF | TGTGCCAGCAGTTCCCCCCACATGAACACTGAAGCTTTCTTT | NA | TRBJ1-1 | TRBV6-2/TRBV6-3 | NA
CASSLSYPPGDEKLFF | TGTGCCAGCAGTTTATCGTACCCACCGGGGGACGAAAAACTGTTTTTT | NA | TRBJ1-4 | TRBV28 | NA